What follows are 13 T cell receptor beta chains derived from one specimen sequenced in a study of CD8 T cells in Susac syndrome. Roughly 0.45 to 1 ug RNA was reverse transcribed with random hexamers. TCRdb re-analysed the immunoSEQ multiplex PCR reads in MiXCR, keeping a single row per CDR3 protein. The sample records about 210,000 distinct CDR3 sequences, around 95% being singletons. The specimen sequenced was CD4+ T cells from PBMCs. The origin of the receptors is a human donor with multiple sclerosis.

The V gene is TRBV11-1, the J gene TRBJ1-2, with 12 bases lining up with TRBD1. Germline V lookup: CDR1 SGHAT, CDR2 FQDESV (reference sequence). The CDR3 runs to 21 residues. The V gene end was trimmed by 5 bases and the J gene end by 10 bases; junction bases not matched to a gene: 29. The CDR3 DNA reads as TGTGCCAGCAGCCACCTGCGGGACAGGGGGCTGGTGGGCCGGGGAGGGGACCACTACACCTTC. It codes for CASSHLRDRGLVGRGGDHYTF.

The J gene is TRBJ2-7, the V gene TRBV11-2; no definite D call. Trimming pared 5 bases from V and 5 bases from J, leaving 16 bases between. The V gene's germline CDR1 is SGHAT and CDR2 FQNNGV. There are 14 residues in the CDR3. The CDR3 bases are TGTGCCAGCAGCCCAACTACACGATCCAACGAGCAGTACTTC. Protein product: CASSPTTRSNEQYF.

This sequence joins TRBV12-3 or TRBV12-4 and TRBJ2-3, with TRBD1 as a possible D gene (5 bases). The length of the CDR3 is 16 residues. The V end lost 2 bases, the J end lost 4 bases, and 16 bases lay between the germline ends. The CDR3 here is CASSLIGATVSDTQYF. The DNA of the CDR3 is TGTGCCAGCAGTTTAATTGGGGCTACAGTTTCAGATACGCAGTATTTT.

The CDR3 is CASSLGDSGRYF. The CDR3 DNA follows: TGTGCCAGCAGTCTTGGGGACTCTGGGCGGTACTTC. The rearrangement uses TRBV12-3 or TRBV12-4 and TRBJ2-4, with D perhaps matching TRBD2 (6 bases). There are 12 residues in the CDR3. V lost 5 bases and J 15 bases, leaving 17 bases between the germline ends.

This chain uses TRBV3-1 with TRBJ1-3; TRBD1 matches 9 bases. CDR1 and CDR2 (germline): LGHDT, YNNKEL (reference sequence). This CDR3 is 18 amino acids long. The V segment lost 4 bases and the J segment 0 bases; nucleotides outside the gene matches: 10. CDR3 loop: CASSLLPGQGTSGNTIYF. CDR3 DNA sequence: TGTGCCAGCAGCCTACTCCCGGGACAGGGAACCTCTGGAAACACCATATATTTT.

The chain is built from TRBV3-1 and TRBJ2-6, with no clear D. Germline V lookup: CDR1 LGHDT, CDR2 YNNKEL (reference sequence). This CDR3 contains 16 residues. V was cut by 1 base and J by 1 base, with 8 bases left in between. The CDR3 nucleotides read TGTGCCAGCAGCCAAGGTATAGGGTCTGGGGCCAACGTCCTGACTTTC. Translation: CASSQGIGSGANVLTF. The whole variable domain, filled in from reference TRBV3-1 and TRBJ2-6, reads DTAVSQTPKYLVTQMGNDKSIKCEQNLGHDTMYWYKQDSKKFLKIMFSYNNKELIINETVPNRFSPKSPDKAHLNLHINSLELGDSAVYFCASSQGIGSGANVLTFGAGSRLTVL.

V is TRBV5-1 and J is TRBJ2-7, with D tentatively TRBD2 (5 bases). The CDR3 extends over 14 amino acids. From germline, CDR1 is SGHRS and CDR2 YFSETQ. The V gene lost 4 bases and the J gene lost 7 bases, with 18 bases spanning the gap. CDR3 region: CASSPDGKVREQYV. CDR3 sequence (DNA): TGCGCCAGCAGCCCGGACGGGAAAGTCAGGGAGCAGTACGTC.

The chain combines TRBV20-1 with TRBJ2-1; 8 nucleotides agree with TRBD1. CDR3 size: 17 residues. V dropped 6 bases and J dropped 1; count of bases not matched to a gene: 14. Germline V gene data show CDR1 as DFQATT and CDR2 as SNEGSKA (reference sequence). CDR3 in DNA: TGCAGTGCCCATAGGCGGACAGGGCCAATATCCTACAATGAGCAGTTCTTC. It yields the protein CSAHRRTGPISYNEQFF.

The rearrangement links TRBV19 to TRBJ2-4, with D possibly matching TRBD1 (5 bases). Germline V gene lookup returns CDR1 LNHDA and CDR2 SQIVND (reference sequence). The CDR3 is 11 amino acids. V shed 0 bases and J shed 15 bases, with 9 bases lying between them. CDR3 coding DNA: TGTGCCAGTAGTATAGAGGACACCCTGTACTTC. It specifies CASSIEDTLYF.

This rearrangement joins TRBV7-3 to TRBJ2-6; unclear D gene. V gave up 4 bases and J gave up 3 bases, with 7 bases separating them. Germline V lookup: CDR1 SGHTA, CDR2 FQGTGA. This CDR3 spans 14 amino acids. CDR3 coding DNA: TGTGCCAGCAGCTCTAATCTTGGGGCCAACGTCCTGACTTTC. This translates into CASSSNLGANVLTF. The whole variable domain, filled in from reference TRBV7-3 and TRBJ2-6, reads GAGVSQTPSNKVTEKGKYVELRCDPISGHTALYWYRQSLGQGPEFLIYFQGTGAADDSGLPNDRFFAVRPEGSVSTLKIQRTERGDSAVYLCASSSNLGANVLTFGAGSRLTVL.

The chain is built from TRBV29-1 and TRBJ1-1; 7 bases line up with TRBD1. This CDR3 is built from 12 residues. Per germline, CDR1 SQVTM and CDR2 ANQGSEA. V trimming: 4 bases; J trimming: 6 bases; junction bases outside the gene matches: 5. CDR3 sequence (DNA): TGCAGCGTTGGAACAGGGGACGCTGAAGCTTTCTTT. It is translated as CSVGTGDAEAFF.

CDR3 DNA: TGTGCCAGCAGTGGAGTTGTGGGTAGTAGGGAGACCCAGTACTTC. It is translated as CASSGVVGSRETQYF. The V and J genes are TRBV2 and TRBJ2-5; D gene uncertain. V lost 4 bases and J 5 bases, leaving 17 bases between the germline ends. The CDR3 is made up of 15 amino acids. The germline gives CDR1 SNHLY, CDR2 FYNNEI.

CDR3 region: CASSFQGGLYNEQFF. CDR3 in DNA: TGTGCCAGCAGTTTTCAGGGGGGTCTCTACAATGAGCAGTTCTTC. The chain links TRBV12-3 or TRBV12-4 to TRBJ2-1; D may be TRBD1 (7 bases). Trimming left V 3 bases short and J 3 bases short, with 12 bases between. CDR3 length: 15 residues.